Below, 17 T cell receptor beta chains from the same sample are listed, as sequenced in a study of cytomegalovirus exposure and HLA in healthy donors. TCRdb's table, derived via immunoSEQ multiplex PCR, lists solely in-frame clones and lacks some. Found here are some 170,000 clones, around nine tenths of them singletons; the top ten hold around 7.2%. The sequenced sample consisted of PBMCs. The receptors were gathered from a man aged 30 to 45 in good health and CMV-seropositive.

J is TRBJ2-5 and V is TRBV2; 7 positions agree with TRBD2. The germline gives CDR1 SNHLY, CDR2 FYNNEI. The CDR3 loop spans 14 amino acids. V gave up 5 bases and J gave up 5 bases; unmatched junction bases: 8. CDR3 loop: CASSLLGGIETQYF. The CDR3 DNA reads as TGTGCCAGCAGTCTCCTGGGGGGGATCGAGACCCAGTACTTC.

J is TRBJ2-3 and V is TRBV27; TRBD2 matches at 8 bases. The germline V gene has CDR1 MNHEY and CDR2 SMNVEV (reference sequence). V dropped 5 bases and J dropped 4; count of bases not matched to a gene: 17. The CDR3 loop spans 18 amino acids. In DNA, the CDR3 is TGTGCCAGCAGTACCCCACGGGGGGGGGCGGTATTTTCAGATACGCAGTATTTT. This translates into CASSTPRGGAVFSDTQYF.

This rearrangement joins TRBV27 to TRBJ2-1; D remains unclear. This CDR3 has 16 residues. Trimming took 6 bases from V and 2 from J, leaving 17 bases between them. From germline, CDR1 is MNHEY and CDR2 SMNVEV (reference sequence). CDR3 region: CASRLTQIGTYNEQFF. The CDR3 bases are TGTGCCAGCAGACTTACGCAGATTGGGACCTACAATGAGCAGTTCTTC.

The chain combines TRBV13 with TRBJ2-6, with 8 positions matching TRBD1. The CDR3 spans 19 residues. Germline CDR1 is PRHDT and CDR2 is FYEKMQ (reference sequence). The V and J ends lost 5 bases and 2 bases, in that order; junction bases with no gene match: 14. CDR3 coding DNA: TGTGCCAGCAGCGCAACACCGGGACAGGTGGGGGCTGGGGCCAACGTCCTGACTTTC. This encodes CASSATPGQVGAGANVLTF.

This clone was seen more than once but under ten times. Other DNA sequences in this sample translate to the same CDR3. V gene TRBV27 combines with J gene TRBJ2-5; TRBD1 might be the D (6 bases). The CDR3 is 15 residues long. The germline CDR1 and CDR2 sequences are MNHEY and SMNVEV (reference sequence). V dropped 0 bases and J dropped 4 bases, with 12 bases sitting between them. Here the CDR3 reads CASSLSRQVGETQYF. CDR3 coding DNA: TGTGCCAGCAGTTTATCAAGACAGGTAGGAGAGACCCAGTACTTC.

The J gene is TRBJ2-7, the V gene TRBV2; maybe TRBD1 (6 bases). Germline V gene lookup returns CDR1 SNHLY and CDR2 FYNNEI. Trimming cost V 3 bases and J 3 bases, with 9 bases left between them. This CDR3 has 13 residues. As DNA, the CDR3 is TGTGCCAGCAGTGAGGGGGCACTCTACGAGCAGTACTTC. As protein: CASSEGALYEQYF.

J is TRBJ1-6 and V is TRBV11-1; 9 bases map to TRBD1. CDR1 and CDR2 from the germline V gene are SGHAT and FQDESV (reference sequence). V shed 7 bases and J 13 bases; nucleotides not matched to a gene: 11. The CDR3 length is 14 residues. CDR3 amino acids: CASTADRGIRPLHF. The CDR3 coding sequence is TGTGCCAGCACCGCGGACAGGGGAATTCGGCCCCTCCACTTT.

V gene TRBV5-1 combines with J gene TRBJ2-3; tentatively, D is TRBD2 (6 bases). V dropped 3 bases and J dropped 1 base, with 12 bases sitting between them. The CDR3 contains 15 residues. Germline CDR1 is SGHRS and CDR2 is YFSETQ. This CDR3 is CASSSVGEGTDTQYF. The CDR3 nucleotides are TGCGCCAGCAGCTCCGTCGGGGAGGGCACAGATACGCAGTATTTT.

This clone occurred a few times. The V call is TRBV5-1, the J call TRBJ2-7; TRBD1 is a possible D gene (7 bases). V was clipped by 2 bases and J by 2 bases, with 11 bases between them. This CDR3 is built from 14 residues. The germline gives CDR1 SGHRS, CDR2 YFSETQ. CDR3 amino acids: CASSFAGQTYEQYF. CDR3 in DNA: TGCGCCAGCAGCTTCGCGGGACAGACCTACGAGCAGTACTTC.

This clone was seen a single time. The chain is built from TRBV7-9 and TRBJ2-3; D not certain. The germline V gene encodes CDR1 SEHNR and CDR2 FQNEAQ (reference sequence). This CDR3 is built from 13 residues. V dropped 2 bases and J dropped 6 bases, with 9 bases sitting between them. The CDR3 coding sequence is TGTGCCAGCAGCTTAATTGGGTCGGATACGCAGTATTTT. Residues: CASSLIGSDTQYF.

The V call is TRBV6-5, the J call TRBJ1-5; the D gene is possibly TRBD1 (6 bases). The CDR3 spans 16 residues. Trimming removed 2 bases from V and 7 bases from J, with 18 bases in between. From germline, CDR1 is MNHEY and CDR2 SVGAGI. DNA for the CDR3: TGTGCCAGCAGTTACGGGGGCGCGGGGTCGGGACAGCCCCAGCATTTT. Protein: CASSYGGAGSGQPQHF.

The gene calls are TRBV5-1 and TRBJ2-7, with TRBD2 as a possible D gene (5 bases). Germline CDR1 and CDR2: SGHRS and YFSETQ. The V end was cut by 4 bases, the J end by 1 base, with 12 bases between. This CDR3 contains 14 residues. The CDR3 sequence is CASSLEGVSYEQYF. In nucleotides, the CDR3 is TGCGCCAGCAGCCTTGAGGGCGTATCCTACGAGCAGTACTTC.

The V gene is TRBV11-3, the J gene TRBJ1-2; D uncertain. The germline V and J ends were trimmed by 1 base and 4 bases, with 7 bases remaining between them. Germline V CDR1 and CDR2: SGHNT, YENEEA. The CDR3 covers 13 residues. CDR3 bases: TGTGCCAGCAGCTTAGGGACCCTCTATGGCTACACCTTC. Translating it yields CASSLGTLYGYTF.

The chain recombines TRBV25-1 with TRBJ2-5; D remains unclear. CDR1 and CDR2 from the germline V gene are MGHDK and SYGVNS. Between the trimmed V and J ends, which lost 3 bases and 7 bases, there was a span of 12 bases. The CDR3 runs to 13 residues. The CDR3 region is CASSDRPWGTQYF. The CDR3 DNA sequence: TGTGCCAGCAGTGATCGACCGTGGGGGACCCAGTACTTC.

The CDR3 nucleotides read TGCGCCAGCAGCCACGAGACAGGGGTCGGTGAAGCTTTCTTT. It encodes CASSHETGVGEAFF. This sequence joins TRBV4-1 and TRBJ1-1; the match to TRBD1 covers 8 bases. Germline V gene data show CDR1 as MGHRA and CDR2 as YSYEKL. This CDR3 region has 14 residues. The junction had 7 bases not matched to a gene; V was cut back by 3 bases and J by 7 bases.

The V call is TRBV9, the J call TRBJ1-1, with D perhaps matching TRBD1 (6 bases). This CDR3 comprises 13 residues. Germline loops: CDR1 SGDLS, CDR2 YYNGEE. V lost 4 bases to trimming and J lost 8 bases, with 15 bases between them. In nucleotides, the CDR3 is TGTGCCAGCAGCACCGAGGGACAACAGGAAGCTTTCTTT. It yields the protein CASSTEGQQEAFF.

The gene calls are TRBV29-1 and TRBJ1-2; possibly TRBD1 for D (6 bases). The CDR3 is 14 amino acids. Between the trimmed V and J ends, which lost 0 bases and 4 bases, there was a span of 12 bases. CDR1 is SQVTM, CDR2 ANQGSEA, per germline. CDR3 sequence (DNA): TGCAGCGTTGAAGACAACAGGGAAGTCTATGGCTACACCTTC. Protein sequence: CSVEDNREVYGYTF.